The T cell receptor (beta chain) under discussion was sequenced for a study of blood T cell repertoires in COVID-19. The overall study: Collection of acute and convalescent COVID-19 samples took place in the United States, Italy and Spain. PBMCs, B-cell-depleted T cells, or T cells were the source of the cDNA or gDNA that made up the material.

V lost 0 bases to trimming and J lost 5 bases; unmatched junction nucleotides: 2. CDR3 size: 13 residues. The V gene's germline CDR1 is GTSNPN and CDR2 SVGIG (reference sequence). Authors' analysis steps: Reference gene primer amplification in the assay estimated nucleated cell counts. TCRdb's table, derived via immunoSEQ multiplex PCR, lists solely in-frame clones and lacks some. V and J calls plus clone size are reproduced from that table; the DNA served to infer D and trimming. The profile shows fewer than 400,000 clones, more than 75% of them singletons. The chain couples TRBV30 to TRBJ2-3; TRBD2 aligns across 7 bases. The sample consisted of peripheral blood. The source of this sequence is a human donor in a cohort sampled during active COVID-19. The CDR3 DNA reads TGTGCCTGGAGTGTATCTAGCGGAGATACGCAGTATTTT. Translation: CAWSVSSGDTQYF.